Below are 5 T cell receptor beta chains sequenced from a single sample in a study of cytomegalovirus exposure and HLA in healthy donors. The PCR was carried out with 60 Vbeta primers and 13 Jbeta primers. Only in-frame clones appear in the TCRdb table, and some are missing; sequencing was by immunoSEQ multiplex PCR. The sample records 180,000 or so clones, 65% to 85% being singletons. The sequenced sample was PBMCs. All receptors derive from a girl aged 10-17 years in good health and CMV-seropositive.

This clone was seen only a few times. J is TRBJ2-3 and V is TRBV27; TRBD2 is a possible D gene (5 bases). This CDR3 spans 18 amino acids. Trimming took off 2 bases at V and 0 bases at J, with 18 bases between the two ends. From germline, CDR1 is MNHEY and CDR2 SMNVEV (reference sequence). CDR3 in amino acids: CASSLLVREHTSTDTQYF. The DNA of the CDR3 is TGTGCCAGCAGTTTACTGGTCCGGGAACATACTAGCACAGATACGCAGTATTTT.

The CDR3 bases are TGTGCCAGCAGCTTGGAGGGGGGGCGCAGGGAGACCCAGTACTTC. Its protein product is CASSLEGGRRETQYF. The chain links TRBV7-9 to TRBJ2-5, with D perhaps matching TRBD2 (7 bases). The ends were cut back, 3 bases at V and 5 bases at J, with 16 bases in the middle. The CDR3 runs 15 residues. Germline V lookup: CDR1 SEHNR, CDR2 FQNEAQ (reference sequence). The full variable domain, rest sourced from reference TRBV7-9 and TRBJ2-5, is DTGVSQNPRHKITKRGQNVTFRCDPISEHNRLYWYRQTLGQGPEFLTYFQNEAQLEKSRLLSDRFSAERPKGSFSTLEIQRTEQGDSAMYLCASSLEGGRRETQYFGPGTRLLVL.

The CDR3: CASSLQGLAGVNEQFF. CDR3 nucleotide sequence: TGTGCCAGCAGCTTACAGGGACTAGCGGGAGTCAATGAGCAGTTCTTC. The gene calls are TRBV7-9 and TRBJ2-1; the match to TRBD2 covers 14 bases. Germline assignment: CDR1 SEHNR and CDR2 FQNEAQ (reference sequence). This CDR3 has 16 residues. V lost 2 bases and J lost 6; bases outside the gene matches: 3.

The chain has TRBV4-3 and TRBJ1-1; possible D gene TRBD1, 5 bases. CDR1 and CDR2 from the germline V gene are LGHNA and YSLEER. The ends were cut back, 4 bases at V and 1 base at J, with 16 bases in the middle. This CDR3 comprises 16 residues. CDR3 amino acids: CASSRGDLGANTEAFF. CDR3 DNA sequence: TGCGCCAGCAGCCGCGGCGACTTAGGGGCGAACACTGAAGCTTTCTTT.

The genes are TRBV11-2 and TRBJ2-1; 7 positions match TRBD2. Trimming cost V 3 bases and J 2 bases; bases outside gene matches: 4. This CDR3 has 15 residues. The germline V gene encodes CDR1 SGHAT and CDR2 FQNNGV. CDR3 residues: CASSLGRGPYNEQFF. The CDR3, as DNA: TGTGCCAGCAGCTTGGGGAGGGGCCCCTACAATGAGCAGTTCTTC.